A selection of T cell receptor beta chains follows, all from one sample in a study of T cells after yellow fever vaccination. TCRdb passed the 5' RACE reads through MiXCR, listing each CDR3 protein once. The data show around 310,000 distinct CDR3 sequences, approximately 4% seen once. The sample in question was PBMCs, obtained 15 days after the yellow fever booster vaccination. These receptors all stem from a man aged 18 to 30 who received the YFV17D yellow fever vaccine. Both conserved end residues are part of each CDR3. The D gene is left open where the match is weak. Clone size is not always given. Where it is, it says once, few, many or a class for expanded clones.

>many|TRBJ1-5|TRBV20-1|NA
TGCAGTGCTAGAGCGAGACCCCGACAGCCCCAGCATTTT
CSARARPRQPQHF
>many|TRBJ2-1|TRBV27|NA
TGTGCCAGCAGTTTAGCGCCAGCCTACAATGAGCAGTTCTTC
CASSLAPAYNEQFF
>many|TRBJ1-1|TRBV29-1|TRBD1
TGCAGCGGGGGACAGATGAACACTGAAGCTTTCTTT
CSGGQMNTEAFF
>few|TRBJ1-1|TRBV24-1|NA
TGTGCCACCTCCTCAGAGCTGAACACTGAAGCTTTCTTT
CATSSELNTEAFF
>NA|TRBJ2-7|TRBV14|NA
TGTGCCAGCAGCCAAGATCCGGGAAGCGAGCAGTACTTC
CASSQDPGSEQYF
>many|TRBJ2-1|TRBV6-5|NA
TGTGCCAGCAGCCCTTACTTGACCGCCTACAATGAGCAGTTCTTC
CASSPYLTAYNEQFF
>few|TRBJ2-3|TRBV2|NA
TGTGCCAGCAGTGAAGCGCTTCGGGGATATACGCAGTATTTT
CASSEALRGYTQYF
>many|TRBJ1-4|TRBV9|NA
TGTGCCAGCAGCGGACGGACAAGCAATGAAAAACTGTTTTTT
CASSGRTSNEKLFF
>few|TRBJ2-6|TRBV24-1|TRBD1
TGTGCCACCAGTGATTTCAAGATTCAGGCGGGACAGGGGTCCTCTGGGGCCAACGTCCTGACTTTC
CATSDFKIQAGQGSSGANVLTF
>NA|TRBJ2-5|TRBV4-1|NA
TGCGCCAGCAGCCAAGATAGCCCAGGGGAAGAGACCCAGTACTTC
CASSQDSPGEETQYF
>few|TRBJ2-6|TRBV6-2/TRBV6-3|TRBD1
TGTGCCAGCAGCTACCACAGGGGCGAATCTTACTCTGGGGCCAACGTCCTGACTTTC
CASSYHRGESYSGANVLTF
>NA|TRBJ1-2|TRBV7-2|NA
TGTGCCAGACCCACCGGGGGGGGCTATGGCTACACCTTC
CARPTGGGYGYTF
>few|TRBJ2-4|TRBV20-1|TRBD2
TGCAGTGCTACAAGGACTAGCGGGGGGGACGTAGCCAAAAACATTCAGTACTTC
CSATRTSGGDVAKNIQYF
>few|TRBJ2-7|TRBV20-1|TRBD1
TGCAGTGCTAGACTCACAGGGGGGATCTCCTACGAGCAGTACTTC
CSARLTGGISYEQYF
>NA|TRBJ2-2|TRBV4-2|NA
TGTGCCAGCAGCCAAGAAGTTAGCGTCGGGGAGCTGTTTTTT
CASSQEVSVGELFF
>NA|TRBJ2-3|TRBV9|NA
TGTGCCAGCAGCCCACCCGCCGGAATGCGTGATACGCAGTATTTT
CASSPPAGMRDTQYF
>many|TRBJ2-7|TRBV3-1|NA
TGTGCCAGCAGCCCTACCTCTCGGGACGGGGGCTACGAGCAGTACTTC
CASSPTSRDGGYEQYF
>few|TRBJ1-5|TRBV28|NA
TGTGCCAGCAGTTTAGTGTTTTTACTAAATAGCAATCAGCCCCAGCATTTT
CASSLVFLLNSNQPQHF
>few|TRBJ1-6|TRBV20-1|TRBD1
TGCAGTGCTAGAGCCCAACAGGGGCTCGGTAATTCACCCCTCCACTTT
CSARAQQGLGNSPLHF
>few|TRBJ1-4|TRBV18|TRBD1
TGTGCCAGCTCACCCCAACAGGGGTTGGCAACTAATGAAAAACTGTTTTTT
CASSPQQGLATNEKLFF
>many|TRBJ1-1|TRBV5-5|NA
TGTGCCAGCAGCACCGGGGCCAGGGCCACTGAAGCTTTCTTT
CASSTGARATEAFF
>many|TRBJ2-3|TRBV27|NA
TGTGCCAGCAGTTTATTAGGCGGGGAAGCAGATACGCAGTATTTT
CASSLLGGEADTQYF
>few|TRBJ1-1|TRBV7-2|NA
TGTGCCAGCAGCGCCTACCTTCTTAAGGACACTGAAGCTTTCTTT
CASSAYLLKDTEAFF
>NA|TRBJ2-7|TRBV27|NA
TGTGCCAGCAGTTTCCGGGGGTCTTCTAGCGAGCAGTACTTC
CASSFRGSSSEQYF
>few|TRBJ2-1|TRBV20-1|NA
TGCAGTGCTAGAGATCATTATTCCCAAGCGAGCTCCTACAATGAGCAGTTCTTC
CSARDHYSQASSYNEQFF
>NA|TRBJ1-6|TRBV12-3/TRBV12-4|NA
TGTGCCAGCAGTTTACTTCTCGACCAAACCAATTCACCCCTCCACTTT
CASSLLLDQTNSPLHF
>few|TRBJ1-1|TRBV7-8|TRBD1
TGTGCCAGCAGCTTAAGGGGGCTAATGAACACTGAAGCTTTCTTT
CASSLRGLMNTEAFF
>NA|TRBJ1-1|TRBV2|NA
TGTGCCACCCACCCAGGTACGGCTGAAGCTTTCTTT
CATHPGTAEAFF
>NA|TRBJ2-7|TRBV12-3/TRBV12-4|NA
TGTGCCAGCAGCCCACAGGTCGTCGAGCAGTACTTC
CASSPQVVEQYF
>many|TRBJ1-3|TRBV7-2|NA
TGTGCCAGCAGCCAAAGCACCGCAGGGTCTGGAAACACCATATATTTT
CASSQSTAGSGNTIYF
>few|TRBJ1-2|TRBV6-5|TRBD1
TGTGCCAGCAGTTATTGGGACAGGAGTGATGGGGGCTACACCTTC
CASSYWDRSDGGYTF
>many|TRBJ2-3|TRBV12-3/TRBV12-4|TRBD2
TGTGCCAGCAGTTTGGGACTAGGGTTCGATACGCAGTATTTT
CASSLGLGFDTQYF
>few|TRBJ1-4|TRBV9|NA
TGTGCCAGCGGCCCAACTAATGAAAAACTGTTTTTT
CASGPTNEKLFF
>many|TRBJ1-5|TRBV2|NA
TGTGCCAGCAAGAGGGGAACAGATCAGCCCCAGCATTTT
CASKRGTDQPQHF
>few|TRBJ2-3|TRBV7-9|NA
TGTGCCAGCAGCTTCAGGGATGGAGCAGATACGCAGTATTTT
CASSFRDGADTQYF
>many|TRBJ2-7|TRBV7-2|TRBD2
TGTGCCAGCAGTTTGACTAGCGGGGGTTCCTACGAGCAGTACTTC
CASSLTSGGSYEQYF
>NA|TRBJ2-7|TRBV13|NA
TGTGCCAGCAGCCAAAAGACAGGTCTTTTCTACGAGCAGTACTTC
CASSQKTGLFYEQYF
>few|TRBJ1-1|TRBV4-1|TRBD1
TGCGCCAGCAGCAAAGGACAGGGACCAAGGGGCACTGAAGCTTTCTTT
CASSKGQGPRGTEAFF
>many|TRBJ2-5|TRBV4-1|NA
TGCGCCAGCAGCCAAGATGGTATAGCAGTTGGAGAGACCCAGTACTTC
CASSQDGIAVGETQYF
>many|TRBJ2-7|TRBV4-1|TRBD2
TGCGCCAGCAGCCAAGCGGCGCGGGGGGCGGTCTACGAGCAGTACTTC
CASSQAARGAVYEQYF
>many|TRBJ1-5|TRBV20-1|NA
TGCAGTGCTAGAGCAAAGGTAGACAATTTCAATCAGCCCCAGCATTTT
CSARAKVDNFNQPQHF
>NA|TRBJ1-5|TRBV7-8|NA
TGTGCCACCGATAGCAATCAGCCCCAGCATTTT
CATDSNQPQHF
>NA|TRBJ1-6|TRBV6-5|TRBD1
TGTGCCAGCAGTTCGGGACAGGGGTATTTAGGTTCACCCCTCCACTTT
CASSSGQGYLGSPLHF
>many|TRBJ2-7|TRBV5-5|TRBD1
TGTGCCAGCAGCTTGGCGCTCCCCAGGGGGTCCTACGAGCAGTACTTC
CASSLALPRGSYEQYF
>NA|TRBJ2-1|TRBV6-2/TRBV6-3|TRBD1
TGTGCCAGCAGTTACGGGTTCGGCAGGGGGACCTACAATGAGCAGTTCTTC
CASSYGFGRGTYNEQFF
>many|TRBJ2-5|TRBV6-6|NA
TGTGCCAGCAGTGACGGGGCCACTCGTGGGACCCAGTACTTC
CASSDGATRGTQYF